This T cell receptor (beta chain) was observed in a study of blood T cells in healthy people across ages. From germline, CDR1 is SQVTM and CDR2 ANQGSEA. The CDR3 consists of 14 residues. V was cut by 2 bases and J by 0 bases, with 10 bases left in between. Then a second PCR, running roughly 7 to 11 cycles, was carried out with a sample-barcoded 5' primer and a J-beta primer mix. In TCRdb, the 5' RACE reads were re-called with MiXCR into one record per CDR3 protein. The sample includes 1,300,000 or so distinct CDR3 sequences, 55% to 75% of them seen just once. The clonotype originates from a young man in good health. V is TRBV29-1 and J is TRBJ1-1; D is unclear. What was sequenced was blood. DNA for the CDR3: TGCAGCGTTGAATCGGAGCTTATGAACACTGAAGCTTTCTTT. Translating it yields CSVESELMNTEAFF.